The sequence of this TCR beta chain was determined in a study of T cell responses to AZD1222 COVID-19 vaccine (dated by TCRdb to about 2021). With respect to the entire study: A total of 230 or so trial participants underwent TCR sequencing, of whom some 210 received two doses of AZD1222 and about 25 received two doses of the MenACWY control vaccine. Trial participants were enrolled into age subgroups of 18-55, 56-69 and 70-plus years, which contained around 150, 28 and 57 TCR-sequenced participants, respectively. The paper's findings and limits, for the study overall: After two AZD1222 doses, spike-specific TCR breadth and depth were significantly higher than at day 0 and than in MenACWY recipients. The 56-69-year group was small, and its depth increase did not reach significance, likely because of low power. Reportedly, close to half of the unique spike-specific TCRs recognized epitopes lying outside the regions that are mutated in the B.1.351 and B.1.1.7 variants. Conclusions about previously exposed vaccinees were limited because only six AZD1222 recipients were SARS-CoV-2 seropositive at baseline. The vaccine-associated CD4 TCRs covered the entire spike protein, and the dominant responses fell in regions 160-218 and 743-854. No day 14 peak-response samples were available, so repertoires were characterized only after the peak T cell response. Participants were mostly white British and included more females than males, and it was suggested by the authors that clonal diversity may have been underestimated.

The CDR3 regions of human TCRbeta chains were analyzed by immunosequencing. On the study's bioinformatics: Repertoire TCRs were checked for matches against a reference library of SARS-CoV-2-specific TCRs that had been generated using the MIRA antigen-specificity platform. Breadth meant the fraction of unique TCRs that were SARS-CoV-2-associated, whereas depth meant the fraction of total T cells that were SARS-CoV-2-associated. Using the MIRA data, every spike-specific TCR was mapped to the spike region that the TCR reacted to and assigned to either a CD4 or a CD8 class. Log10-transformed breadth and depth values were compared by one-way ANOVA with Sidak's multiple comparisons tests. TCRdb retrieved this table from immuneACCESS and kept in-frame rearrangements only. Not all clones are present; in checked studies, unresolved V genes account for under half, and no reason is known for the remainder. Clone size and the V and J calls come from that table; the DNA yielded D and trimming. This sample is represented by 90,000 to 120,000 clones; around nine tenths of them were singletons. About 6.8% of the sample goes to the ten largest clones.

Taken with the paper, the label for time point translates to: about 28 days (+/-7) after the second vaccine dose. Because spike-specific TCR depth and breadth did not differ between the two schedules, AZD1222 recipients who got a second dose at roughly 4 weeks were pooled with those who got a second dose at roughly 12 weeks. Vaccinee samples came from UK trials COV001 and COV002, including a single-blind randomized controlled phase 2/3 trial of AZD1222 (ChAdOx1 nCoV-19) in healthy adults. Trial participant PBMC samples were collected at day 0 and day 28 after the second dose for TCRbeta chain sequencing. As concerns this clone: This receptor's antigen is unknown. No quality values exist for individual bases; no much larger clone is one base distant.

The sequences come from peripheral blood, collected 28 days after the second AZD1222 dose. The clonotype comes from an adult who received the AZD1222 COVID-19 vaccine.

The encoded CDR3 is CAWSGGFREYF. The DNA reads as follows: TGTGCCTGGAGTGGGGGGTTCCGAGAGTACTTC. The rearranged segments are TRBV30 and TRBJ2-7; the D call could be TRBD1 or TRBD2, with each sharing 5 bases. V and J lose 1 base and 11 bases, and a span of 12 bases separates them. Taken from the germline V gene (reference sequence), the CDR1 and CDR2 loops are GTSNPN and SVGIG. Counted from cysteine to phenylalanine, this CDR3 has 11 amino acids. This entry keeps only the CDR3 DNA: 33 bases, framed from base 1.